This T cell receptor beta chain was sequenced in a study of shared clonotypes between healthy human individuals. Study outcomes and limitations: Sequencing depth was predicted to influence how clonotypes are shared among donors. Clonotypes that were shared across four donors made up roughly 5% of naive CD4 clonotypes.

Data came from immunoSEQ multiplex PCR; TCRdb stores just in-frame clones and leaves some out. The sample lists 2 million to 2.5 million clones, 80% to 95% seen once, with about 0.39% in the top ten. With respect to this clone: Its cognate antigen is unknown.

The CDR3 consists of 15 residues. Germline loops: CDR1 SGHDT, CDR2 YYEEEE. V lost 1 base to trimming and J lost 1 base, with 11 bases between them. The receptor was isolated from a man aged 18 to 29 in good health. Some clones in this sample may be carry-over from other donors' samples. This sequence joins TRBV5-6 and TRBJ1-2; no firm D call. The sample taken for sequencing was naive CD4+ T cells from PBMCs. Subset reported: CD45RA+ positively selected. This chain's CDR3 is CASSLFTGINYGYTF. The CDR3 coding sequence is TGTGCCAGCAGCTTGTTCACCGGAATTAACTATGGCTACACCTTC.